This TCR beta chain was profiled in a study of preoperative IRX-2 immunotherapy in early breast cancer. As for this clone: A read error may produce the germline difference seen at one junction end.

Assay: immunoSEQ multiplex PCR; the TCRdb copy retains only in-frame clones and omits some. Seen here are about 19,000 clones, over 80% observed once, and the top ten hold about 1.2%. The CDR3 is made up of 14 amino acids. Germline values: CDR1 LNHNV, CDR2 YYDKDF (reference sequence). Specified treatment: preoperative locoregional IRX-2 cytokine immunotherapy. Samples came from a phase Ib trial of preoperative locoregional IRX-2 cytokine immunotherapy. The rearrangement joins TRBV15 to TRBJ1-5; D is unclear. The clonotype was recovered from a human donor with breast cancer. The specimen comprised lymph node tissue, sampled after IRX-2 immunotherapy. CDR3 bases: TGTGCCAGCAGCTTAGTACCTAGCAATCAGCCCCAGCATTTT. Translating it yields CASSLVPSNQPQHF.